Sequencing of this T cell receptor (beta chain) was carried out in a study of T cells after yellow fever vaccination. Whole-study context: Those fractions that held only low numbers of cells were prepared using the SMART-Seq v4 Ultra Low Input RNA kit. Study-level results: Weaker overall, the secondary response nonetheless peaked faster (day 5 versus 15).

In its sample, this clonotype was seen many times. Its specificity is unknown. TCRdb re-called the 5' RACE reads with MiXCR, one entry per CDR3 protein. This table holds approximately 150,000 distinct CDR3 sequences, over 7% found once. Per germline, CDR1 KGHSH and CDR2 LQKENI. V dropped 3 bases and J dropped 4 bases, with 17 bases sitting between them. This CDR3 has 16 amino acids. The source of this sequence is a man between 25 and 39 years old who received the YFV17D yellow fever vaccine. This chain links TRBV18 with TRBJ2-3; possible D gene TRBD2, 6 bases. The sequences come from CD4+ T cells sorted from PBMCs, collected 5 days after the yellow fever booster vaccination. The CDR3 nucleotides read TGTGCCAGCTCACCTCTTGGGGCGACTAGATCAGATACGCAGTATTTT. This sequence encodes CASSPLGATRSDTQYF.